These 5 T cell receptor beta chains originate from one sample sequenced in a study of shared clonotypes between healthy human individuals (dated by TCRdb to the early 2020s). To prepare the library, the immunoSEQ multiplex PCR assay was applied. TCRdb obtained this table from immuneACCESS and retained in-frame rearrangements with V and J assigned. These tables miss some clones; where compared with another copy, unresolved V genes account for less than half of the shortfall, and the remainder is unexplained. The sample data list roughly 2.1 million clones, and about 93% of these were observed just once. The ten largest clones take up 1.5% to 2% of the sample. CD8 naive samples were CD45RO-negative cells positively selected for CCR7, giving a CD45RA+CCR7+ population that excluded TemRA cells. The sample taken for sequencing was naive CD8+ T cells from PBMCs. Per the publication, the cell subset or site label means: CD45RA+CCR7+. The source of these receptors is a man younger than 35 in good health. Some clones in this sample may be carry-over from other donors' samples.

This sequence joins TRBV5-8 and TRBJ2-7; TRBD2 agrees at 8 bases. CDR1 SGHTS and CDR2 YDEGEE come from the germline V gene. V dropped 9 bases and J dropped 2; count of bases not matched to a gene: 10. The CDR3 is made up of 14 amino acids. CDR3 nucleotide sequence: TGTGCCACGAAGAGGCGGGAGGAAGCCTACGAGCAGTACTTC. It translates to CATKRREEAYEQYF.

The chain is built from TRBV6-5 and TRBJ2-7; the match to TRBD2 covers 7 bases. The V gene end was trimmed by 2 bases and the J gene end by 5 bases; junction bases not matched to a gene: 9. The CDR3 runs 15 residues. CDR1 and CDR2 from the germline V gene are MNHEY and SVGAGI. The CDR3 region is CASSYMAGVVDEQYF. CDR3 nucleotides: TGTGCCAGCAGTTACATGGCGGGAGTAGTCGACGAGCAGTACTTC.

This chain links TRBV15 with TRBJ2-7, with 9 nucleotides matching TRBD1. The germline CDR1 and CDR2 sequences are LNHNV and YYDKDF (reference sequence). After removal of 4 bases from V and 2 bases from J, the junction contained 9 bases not matched to a gene. The CDR3 contains 16 residues. This CDR3 reads CATSKPSGTGTYEQYF. The CDR3 coding sequence is TGTGCCACCAGCAAGCCTTCCGGGACAGGGACCTACGAGCAGTACTTC.

This chain connects TRBV5-1 to TRBJ2-1; D is tentatively TRBD1 or TRBD2 (5 bases each). Germline V lookup: CDR1 SGHRS, CDR2 YFSETQ. This CDR3 has 16 amino acids. V was shortened by 4 bases and J by 2 bases, with 16 bases between the two germline ends. The CDR3 loop is CASSPAGTETYNEQFF. CDR3 in DNA: TGCGCCAGCAGCCCCGCCGGGACCGAGACCTACAATGAGCAGTTCTTC.

The chain recombines TRBV29-1 with TRBJ2-7; D perhaps matches TRBD1 (6 bases). The CDR3 is 12 residues long. Trimming pared 4 bases from V and 7 bases from J, leaving 14 bases between. In germline, CDR1 is SQVTM, CDR2 ANQGSEA. In DNA, the CDR3 is TGCAGCGTTGGGTGGACAGCTAGAGAGCAGTACTTC. Protein sequence: CSVGWTAREQYF.